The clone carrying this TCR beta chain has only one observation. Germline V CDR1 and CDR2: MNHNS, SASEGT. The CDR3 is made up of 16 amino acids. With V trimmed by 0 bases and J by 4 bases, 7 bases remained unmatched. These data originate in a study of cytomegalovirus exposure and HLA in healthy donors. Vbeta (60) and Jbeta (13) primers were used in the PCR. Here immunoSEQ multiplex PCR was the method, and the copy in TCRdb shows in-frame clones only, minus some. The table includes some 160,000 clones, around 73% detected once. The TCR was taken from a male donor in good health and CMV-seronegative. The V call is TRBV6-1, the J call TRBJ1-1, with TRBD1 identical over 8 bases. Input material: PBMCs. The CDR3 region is CASSEARRTGRTEAFF. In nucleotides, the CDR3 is TGTGCCAGCAGTGAAGCCCGACGGACAGGGCGCACTGAAGCTTTCTTT.